Presented here are 32 T cell receptor beta chains from one specimen sequenced in a study of early T cells in non-severe SARS-CoV-2 infection. TCRdb fed the 5' RACE reads into MiXCR, producing one record per CDR3 protein. The table has about 83,000 distinct CDR3 sequences, over 9.5% seen once. Source: whole blood, taken at baseline. The source is an adult who was a healthcare worker with PCR-confirmed SARS-CoV-2 infection or an uninfected control (not recorded which).

The rearrangement joins TRBV28 to TRBJ2-3, with 7 bases fitting TRBD1. CDR3 length: 15 amino acids. The ends lost 5 bases at V and 0 bases at J; junction bases unmatched: 5. From germline, CDR1 is MDHEN and CDR2 SYDVKM. The CDR3 DNA is TGTGCCAGCAGTCCGCGACAGGGAAGCACAGATACGCAGTATTTT. This translates into CASSPRQGSTDTQYF.

This clonotype was observed a handful of times. This chain joins TRBV6-6 and TRBJ1-2; 7 nucleotides line up with TRBD1. V trimming: 6 bases; J trimming: 8 bases; junction bases outside the gene matches: 9. This CDR3 has 13 residues. Germline CDR1 MNHNY, CDR2 SVGAGI (reference sequence). The chain's CDR3 is CASSIGTAQGYTF. The CDR3 DNA is TGTGCCAGCAGCATTGGGACAGCACAAGGCTACACCTTC.

This clonotype was seen only a few times. The V and J genes are TRBV5-4 and TRBJ2-5; D tentatively reads TRBD1 or TRBD2 (6 bases each). The CDR3 sequence is 15 residues long. The V gene lost 4 bases and the J gene lost 1 base, with 14 bases spanning the gap. The germline CDR1 and CDR2 sequences are SGHNT and YYREEE (reference sequence). CDR3 nucleotide sequence: TGTGCCAGCAGCCCGGGGGACAACCGCCAAGAGACCCAGTACTTC. Its translation is CASSPGDNRQETQYF.

This rearrangement joins TRBV15 to TRBJ1-2; the D is unclear. Germline CDR1 reads LNHNV; CDR2 reads YYDKDF (reference sequence). This CDR3 has 13 amino acids. The V end lost 2 bases, the J end lost 7 bases, and 11 bases lay between the germline ends. The CDR3 loop reads CATSRREVPGYTF. CDR3 DNA: TGTGCCACCAGCAGAAGGGAGGTTCCTGGCTACACCTTC.

This clonotype has a handful of counts. J is TRBJ2-7 and V is TRBV20-1, with 9 positions matching TRBD2. V dropped 6 bases and J dropped 5; count of bases not matched to a gene: 11. Germline CDR1 is DFQATT and CDR2 is SNEGSKA (reference sequence). CDR3 length: 14 residues. The CDR3 DNA reads TGCAGTGCGGACCCGGGACTAGCTGGCCACGAGCAGTACTTC. This codes for CSADPGLAGHEQYF.

This clonotype showed up just a few times. The rearrangement links TRBV2 to TRBJ2-7; D gene ambiguous. V lost 4 bases, J lost 5 bases, and 12 bases lay in between. The V gene's germline CDR1 is SNHLY and CDR2 FYNNEI. The CDR3 contains 13 residues. CDR3 sequence reads: CASSVHPTDEQYF. The CDR3 DNA follows: TGTGCCAGCAGTGTTCATCCGACGGACGAGCAGTACTTC.

This clonotype appeared a few times. One junction end does not reproduce the germline sequence, and a read error may be involved. The genes are TRBV20-1 and TRBJ2-1; tentatively, D is TRBD1 or TRBD2 (6 bases each). The CDR3 contains 14 residues. Germline V gives CDR1 DFQATT, CDR2 SNEGSKA (reference sequence). CDR3 nucleotide sequence: TGCAGTGCTACCCCCGGGGGCCCGAATAATGAGCAGTTCTTT. Its translation is CSATPGGPNNEQFF.

V gene TRBV27 combines with J gene TRBJ2-5, with TRBD2 matching over 9 bases. The CDR3 has 15 amino acids. Losses at the gene ends were 2 bases for V and 3 bases for J; bases not matched to a gene: 4. In germline, CDR1 is MNHEY, CDR2 SMNVEV (reference sequence). CDR3 in amino acids: CASSLPLAGKETQYF. The DNA for the CDR3 is TGTGCCAGCAGTTTACCGCTAGCGGGGAAAGAGACCCAGTACTTC.

This clonotype was recorded only once. This rearrangement joins TRBV7-3 to TRBJ2-1; 8 positions match TRBD1. The V gene's germline CDR1 is SGHTA and CDR2 FQGTGA. CDR3 length equals 16 residues. J gave up 9 bases and V 3 bases, and 13 bases lay outside the gene matches. CDR3 sequence (DNA): TGTGCCAGCAGCTTTTCCCCAATTCAGGGGGCAGGTGAGCAGTTCTTC. It is translated as CASSFSPIQGAGEQFF.

This clonotype has ten or more counts. The chain carries TRBV12-3 or TRBV12-4 and TRBJ2-2, with D possibly matching TRBD2 (6 bases). This CDR3 is 15 amino acids long. Between the trimmed V and J ends, which lost 3 bases and 0 bases, there was a span of 8 bases. CDR3 region: CASSLGGTNTGELFF. CDR3 bases: TGTGCCAGCAGTTTGGGGGGAACGAACACCGGGGAGCTGTTTTTT.

This clonotype came up a few times. This rearrangement joins TRBV5-1 to TRBJ2-7; D gene uncertain. This CDR3 region has 11 residues. The V gene's germline CDR1 is SGHRS and CDR2 YFSETQ. V lost 8 bases and J 4 bases, leaving 10 bases between the germline ends. CDR3 DNA sequence: TGCGCCAGTCGGTCAGCTTACGAGCAGTACTTC. This codes for CASRSAYEQYF. Supplemented by reference TRBV5-1 and TRBJ2-7, the full variable domain reads KAGVTQTPRYLIKTRGQQVTLSCSPISGHRSVSWYQQTPGQGLQFLFEYFSETQRNKGNFPGRFSGRQFSNSRSEMNVSTLELGDSALYLCASRSAYEQYFGPGTRLTVT.

The V gene is TRBV18, the J gene TRBJ1-6; D is uncertain. The ends were cut back, 5 bases at V and 6 bases at J, with 11 bases in the middle. Germline loops: CDR1 KGHSH, CDR2 LQKENI. This CDR3 comprises 14 residues. The CDR3 DNA follows: TGTGCCAGCTCAGTTGGACGGACTAATTCACCCCTCCACTTT. Translated, it gives CASSVGRTNSPLHF.

This clonotype was counted a few times. This chain links TRBV7-8 with TRBJ2-1, with 16 bases that match TRBD2. V lost 4 bases to trimming and J lost 5 bases; unmatched junction nucleotides: 2. CDR3 size: 16 residues. The germline CDR1 and CDR2 sequences are SGHVS and FQNEAQ. CDR3 bases: TGTGCCAGCAGCTGGGGACTAGCGGGAGGGGACAATGAGCAGTTCTTC. Translated, it gives CASSWGLAGGDNEQFF.

In this sample, this clonotype turned up many times. The chain recombines TRBV12-3 or TRBV12-4 with TRBJ1-2; 8 bases align to TRBD1. V shed 6 bases and J 5 bases; nucleotides not matched to a gene: 14. This CDR3 region has 16 residues. The CDR3 sequence is CASSNDRGGRSYGYTF. CDR3 nucleotide sequence: TGTGCCAGCAGCAACGACAGGGGAGGACGAAGTTATGGCTACACCTTC.

The chain joins TRBV10-1 to TRBJ2-1, with D maybe TRBD2 (6 bases). Germline V gene data show CDR1 as WNHNN and CDR2 as SYGVQD (reference sequence). V lost 5 bases, J lost 9 bases, and 17 bases lay in between. This CDR3 region has 14 residues. In DNA, the CDR3 is TGCGCCAGCAGTCCCTCGACTAGAATTCGTGAGCAGTTCTTC. This encodes CASSPSTRIREQFF.

The gene calls are TRBV24-1 and TRBJ2-3; 10 nucleotides align to TRBD2. J gave up 4 bases and V 5 bases, and 5 bases lay outside the gene matches. Germline lookup yields CDR1 KGHDR and CDR2 SFDVKD. The CDR3 is made up of 15 amino acids. The CDR3 spells CATSASGRVADTQYF. The CDR3, as DNA: TGTGCCACCAGTGCCAGCGGGAGGGTCGCAGATACGCAGTATTTT.

The V and J genes are TRBV7-2 and TRBJ2-1; a possible D gene is TRBD1 (5 bases). The CDR3 covers 14 residues. Trimming removed 7 bases from V and 10 bases from J, with 20 bases in between. The germline V gene has CDR1 SGHTA and CDR2 FQGNSA. The CDR3 region has the DNA TGTGCCAGCACCCTTACCTCGGCTGGGGCGGAGCAGTTCTTC. It is translated as CASTLTSAGAEQFF.

This clonotype was observed a few times. The chain joins TRBV7-8 to TRBJ2-5; 11 bases agree with TRBD2. The CDR3 totals 18 residues. Germline V gene sequence: CDR1 SGHVS, CDR2 FQNEAQ. Trimming at V came to 5 bases and at J to 2 bases, leaving 13 bases not matched to a gene. The CDR3 sequence: CASSPRLRTSGRQETQYF. Written as DNA, the CDR3 is TGTGCCAGCAGCCCGCGGCTTAGAACTAGCGGGAGACAAGAGACCCAGTACTTC.

The rearrangement joins TRBV4-1 to TRBJ2-1, with D possibly matching TRBD1 (6 bases). The germline V gene encodes CDR1 MGHRA and CDR2 YSYEKL. The germline V and J ends were trimmed by 0 bases and 0 bases, with 15 bases remaining between them. This CDR3 has 18 amino acids. CDR3 nucleotide sequence: TGCGCCAGCAGCCAAGATCGTTCAGGGGCGAACTCCTACAATGAGCAGTTCTTC. Encoded protein: CASSQDRSGANSYNEQFF.

There are many counts of this clonotype. The chain carries TRBV28 and TRBJ2-7, with D uncertain. Trimming pared 6 bases from V and 3 bases from J, leaving 12 bases between. The CDR3 spans 13 residues. Germline V lookup: CDR1 MDHEN, CDR2 SYDVKM. The CDR3 DNA reads TGTGCCAGCAGACTTGACGCCGGCTACGAGCAGTACTTC. Amino acid sequence: CASRLDAGYEQYF.

In its sample, this clonotype was seen a few times. The rearrangement uses TRBV7-2 and TRBJ2-3; 11 nucleotides match TRBD2. J was trimmed by 2 bases and V by 5 bases; bases with no gene match: 6. Germline V gives CDR1 SGHTA, CDR2 FQGNSA. The CDR3 loop spans 16 amino acids. CDR3 protein: CASSARLAGLTDTQYF. CDR3 coding DNA: TGTGCCAGCAGCGCCCGACTAGCGGGACTCACAGATACGCAGTATTTT.

This clonotype was detected ten times or more. The V call is TRBV20-1, the J call TRBJ2-5, with 9 bases identical to TRBD2. The CDR3 totals 15 residues. The ends lost 3 bases at V and 5 bases at J; junction bases unmatched: 10. Germline loops: CDR1 DFQATT, CDR2 SNEGSKA (reference sequence). CDR3 in DNA: TGCAGTGCTAGTGCCAGCGGGAGGATGAGGGAGACCCAGTACTTC. Its protein product is CSASASGRMRETQYF.

This clonotype has more than one count but fewer than ten. The J gene is TRBJ2-5, the V gene TRBV7-2; the match to TRBD2 covers 9 bases. CDR3 length equals 14 residues. The V segment lost 4 bases and the J segment 9 bases; nucleotides outside the gene matches: 9. CDR1 and CDR2 from the germline V gene are SGHTA and FQGNSA. The chain's CDR3 is CASSSTRASGAQYF. CDR3 bases: TGTGCCAGCAGCTCCACGAGGGCTAGCGGGGCCCAGTACTTC.

The chain combines TRBV27 with TRBJ2-1; D remains unclear. V was cut by 7 bases and J by 2 bases, with 21 bases left in between. CDR3 length: 17 amino acids. Germline V CDR1 and CDR2: MNHEY, SMNVEV (reference sequence). In nucleotides, the CDR3 is TGTGCCAGCACTACAAAGTTCCCCCCAAATCCCTACAATGAGCAGTTCTTC. Its translation is CASTTKFPPNPYNEQFF.

This clonotype was observed at least ten times. This chain links TRBV9 with TRBJ2-1; the D is unclear. The germline V and J ends were trimmed by 0 bases and 3 bases, with 4 bases remaining between them. Germline-derived CDR1 and CDR2 are SGDLS and YYNGEE. The CDR3 length is 13 residues. The CDR3 here is CASSVVGYNEQFF. DNA for the CDR3: TGTGCCAGCAGCGTAGTCGGCTACAATGAGCAGTTCTTC.

The rearrangement links TRBV7-2 to TRBJ1-6; D is unclear. Germline assignment: CDR1 SGHTA and CDR2 FQGNSA. The CDR3 has 14 residues. V dropped 3 bases and J dropped 3 bases, with 6 bases sitting between them. The CDR3 DNA reads TGTGCCAGCAGCTTCTTGCTCTATAATTCACCCCTCCACTTT. Its protein product is CASSFLLYNSPLHF.

This clonotype was recorded at least ten times. The chain is built from TRBV2 and TRBJ2-3; either TRBD1 or TRBD2 may fit D (5 bases each). Germline loops: CDR1 SNHLY, CDR2 FYNNEI. The CDR3 length is 16 residues. In nucleotides, the CDR3 is TGTGCTATCAAGAAGGGAGAACAGGATTTCACAGATACGCAGTATTTT. This encodes CAIKKGEQDFTDTQYF.

This clonotype was counted between two and nine times. The chain has TRBV6-1 and TRBJ2-1; D may be TRBD2 (7 bases). Germline V gene sequence: CDR1 MNHNS, CDR2 SASEGT. The V end lost 6 bases, the J end lost 4 bases, and 16 bases lay between the germline ends. This CDR3 spans 15 amino acids. CDR3 loop: CASSLRGGVYNEQFF. CDR3 bases: TGTGCCAGCAGCCTACGCGGGGGCGTGTACAATGAGCAGTTCTTC.

CDR3 residues: CSVRLANEQFF. In DNA, the CDR3 is TGCAGCGTCCGACTAGCTAATGAGCAGTTCTTC. This sequence joins TRBV29-1 and TRBJ2-1; 7 nucleotides agree with TRBD2. The CDR3 is made up of 11 amino acids. The ends lost 6 bases at V and 7 bases at J; junction bases unmatched: 3. Per the germline V gene, CDR1 is SQVTM and CDR2 is ANQGSEA.

The sample holds many counts of this clonotype. The gene calls are TRBV27 and TRBJ1-2; D not resolved. V was clipped by 4 bases and J by 4 bases, with 10 bases between them. The germline V gene encodes CDR1 MNHEY and CDR2 SMNVEV (reference sequence). The CDR3 sequence is 13 residues long. The CDR3 here is CASSSGPFYGYTF. The CDR3 DNA is TGTGCCAGCAGTTCAGGCCCTTTCTATGGCTACACCTTC.

This clonotype was counted at least ten times. This rearrangement joins TRBV20-1 to TRBJ2-7, with a possible D match to TRBD2 (6 bases). Germline V gives CDR1 DFQATT, CDR2 SNEGSKA (reference sequence). The CDR3 loop spans 15 amino acids. V lost 3 bases and J lost 0, with 15 bases in between. Here the CDR3 reads CSASSLAGSSYEQYF. The CDR3 bases are TGCAGTGCTAGTTCACTAGCCGGAAGCTCCTACGAGCAGTACTTC.

This clonotype was counted only a few times. V and J are TRBV2 and TRBJ2-3, with D possibly TRBD1 on 5 matching bases. The CDR3 has 13 residues. Looked up from germline, CDR1 is SNHLY and CDR2 is FYNNEI. V was clipped by 7 bases and J by 10 bases, with 18 bases between them. The CDR3 sequence: CASIRDQGGAQYF. In nucleotides, the CDR3 is TGTGCCAGCATCCGCGACCAGGGCGGCGCGCAGTATTTT.